This T cell receptor beta chain was captured in a study of CD8+ T cells in alopecia areata (dated by TCRdb to about 2018). General notes on the study: The treated patients, all with moderate-to-severe alopecia areata, were enrolled in an open-label pilot trial of oral tofacitinib given at 5 to 10 mg twice daily. Tofacitinib was administered for 6 to 18 months, and 6 months of follow-up off drug were then conducted to assess delayed response and recurrence. In treated patients, disease severity was measured using the SALT score, which gives the percentage of scalp surface area affected. In both human patients and the C3H/HeJ mouse model, the study applied high-throughput TCRbeta sequencing to look at T cell clonal expansion in alopecia areata. Human TCRbeta sequencing covered scalp tissue and sorted CD4+ and CD8+ peripheral blood T cells from patchy and totalis/universalis alopecia areata patients and healthy controls. Tofacitinib-treated patients had biopsies at baseline and at 4 and 24 weeks of treatment, with a later scalp biopsy in several patients. Clonality in the scalp was compared among normal scalp (n=4), patchy alopecia areata scalp (n=8), and alopecia totalis/universalis scalp (n=8). RNA was extracted with the PAXgene miRNA kit for fixed scalp, the miRNeasy kit for PBMCs, and the RNeasy kit for mouse skin. TCRbeta CDR3 regions were amplified by immunoSEQ multiplex PCR using 35 Vbeta forward and 13 Jbeta reverse primers. The full study reports these points: Higher clonality and more expanded CD8+ clones were observed in lesional scalp than in normal scalp, particularly in alopecia totalis/universalis, a finding suggestive of antigenic drive. Shared TCR sequences between patients were less evident than in mice, which may be partly attributable to HLA diversity in the patient population. Tofacitinib significantly decreased scalp clonality and the number of expanded CD8+ clones among the top 100 scalp clones. Unlike mouse skin, where gammadelta T cells dominate, normal human skin contains resident alphabeta T cells that get sequenced too, which complicates analysis of the scalp TCR repertoire. Because the treated cohort was small and included a single nonresponder, larger studies are needed to assess links between baseline CD8+ expansion and response. During tofacitinib treatment, many expanded lesional clones remained in scalp and blood, and this persistence may partly explain relapse after treatment is stopped.

The treatment or condition label of this sample denotes: oral pan-JAK inhibitor, 5-10 mg twice daily. From alopecia areata patients, peripheral blood was collected along with lesional scalp punch biopsies. PBMCs were separated by density centrifugation and stained for CD3, CD4 and CD8, after which CD4+ and CD8+ T cells were sorted on a FACSAria. With respect to this clone: Its binding antigen is unknown. The sample holds no much larger clone one base away, and base qualities are not on file.

The method was the immunoSEQ multiplex PCR assay. RNA was extracted from all samples and reverse transcribed into cDNA as template for TCR sequencing. SuperScript III was used for first-strand cDNA synthesis, primed with a 2:1 mix of oligo-dT and random hexamers. Amplification bias was assessed with a synthetic immune receptor repertoire, and residual bias was removed computationally. The authors processed their data as follows. Raw reads were preprocessed to remove errors, and CDR3 was defined by IMGT conventions from the conserved cysteine to phenylalanine. Clonality was computed as 1 minus the Shannon entropy, with the entropy normalized by log2 of the number of productive unique TCRs. Whether scalp clones were CD4 or CD8 was inferred by matching scalp TCRbeta sequences against CD4 and CD8 repertoires sorted from blood. TCRdb took this table from immuneACCESS and kept in-frame rearrangements with V and J called. Such tables lack part of the clones; where checked against another copy, unresolved V genes explain under half of the gap, and the rest is unexplained. V and J calls and clone size follow that table, whereas D and trimming were derived from the DNA. The sample yields roughly 220,000 clones; 66% were counted once. The ten largest clonotypes hold 0.95% to 1.5% of the sample.

The junction carries 8 bases between V and J, which are trimmed by 4 bases and 5 bases respectively. The CDR3 runs 12 residues from the cysteine to the phenylalanine. Kept here is only the CDR3 DNA, which spans 36 bases and is read in frame from base 1. Per the germline V gene (reference sequence), LNHDA is the CDR1 and SQIVND is the CDR2. This clonotype originated in a human donor with alopecia areata. Sequencing used CD4+ T cells sorted from blood, obtained around week 44, from a patient treated with tofacitinib. The rearrangement joined TRBV19 to TRBJ1-2; possibly the D gene is TRBD1, per 6 matching bases. The DNA reads as follows: TGTGCCAGTAGTAGACAGGATTATGGCTACACCTTC. It is translated as CASSRQDYGYTF.